What follows are 14 T cell receptor beta chains derived from one specimen sequenced in a study of T cell responses to AZD1222 COVID-19 vaccine. The table came from immunoSEQ multiplex PCR; TCRdb's copy has only in-frame clones and leaves some out. This repertoire shows over 150,000 clones, approximately 90% found once; its top ten account for 4.3%. The material sequenced was peripheral blood, taken 28 days after the second AZD1222 dose. The source of these receptors is an adult who received the AZD1222 COVID-19 vaccine.

This chain connects TRBV7-2 to TRBJ2-5; no definite D call. CDR3 length: 11 amino acids. The V gene lost 5 bases and the J gene lost 5 bases, with 6 bases spanning the gap. CDR1 is SGHTA, CDR2 FQGNSA, per germline. In DNA, the CDR3 is TGTGCCAGCAGCCCTTGGGAGACCCAGTACTTC. It codes for CASSPWETQYF.

The rearrangement links TRBV29-1 to TRBJ1-1, with a weak D call TRBD1 (5 bases). Trimming took 5 bases from V and 6 from J, leaving 10 bases between them. Germline CDR1 and CDR2: SQVTM and ANQGSEA. This CDR3 has 11 residues. The CDR3 nucleotides are TGCAGCGTTAGAGAACAGGCTGAAGCTTTCTTT. Its protein is CSVREQAEAFF.

This clone was counted at least ten times. The chain recombines TRBV1 with TRBJ2-3. TRBV1 is an annotated pseudogene. CDR3 length equals 16 residues. DNA of the CDR3: TGCACCAGCAGCCGAATATGGTTGACTGGGGGAGATACGCAGTATTTT. Amino acids: CTSSRIWLTGGDTQYF.

This clone was detected once. The chain joins TRBV6-1 to TRBJ2-1; D is unclear. The CDR3 has 13 amino acids. Germline loops: CDR1 MNHNS, CDR2 SASEGT. V gave up 2 bases and J gave up 7 bases, with 9 bases separating them. CDR3 loop: CASSESGRNEQFF. The CDR3 bases are TGTGCCAGCAGTGAATCGGGCAGAAATGAGCAGTTCTTC.

V gene TRBV27 combines with J gene TRBJ2-2, with a tentative D call TRBD1 (7 bases). The CDR3 is 16 residues long. Trimming took 4 bases from V and 2 from J, leaving 14 bases between them. Germline V gene sequence: CDR1 MNHEY, CDR2 SMNVEV (reference sequence). The CDR3 DNA sequence: TGTGCCAGCAGTTCCGCGGGACAGCTTAACACCGGGGAGCTGTTTTTT. As protein: CASSSAGQLNTGELFF.

This clone has only one observation. The rearrangement links TRBV4-2 to TRBJ1-2, with TRBD1 matching 7 bases. V lost 1 base and J lost 1; bases outside the gene matches: 3. Germline V gives CDR1 LGHNA, CDR2 YNFKEQ. This CDR3 has 15 amino acids. CDR3 DNA: TGTGCCAGCAGCCAAGGGGGACAGAATAACTATGGCTACACCTTC. Its translation: CASSQGGQNNYGYTF.

The genes are TRBV27 and TRBJ1-1; D perhaps matches TRBD1 (6 bases). Germline CDR1 and CDR2: MNHEY and SMNVEV (reference sequence). V was shortened by 6 bases and J by 0 bases, with 11 bases between the two germline ends. The CDR3 runs to 14 residues. The CDR3 loop is CASSHRVMNTEAFF. The CDR3 DNA sequence: TGTGCCAGCAGCCACAGGGTGATGAACACTGAAGCTTTCTTT.

V and J are TRBV19 and TRBJ1-4; TRBD1 agrees at 7 bases. V lost 3 bases to trimming and J lost 8 bases; unmatched junction nucleotides: 9. This CDR3 has 15 residues. CDR1 is LNHDA, CDR2 SQIVND, per germline (reference sequence). The CDR3 nucleotides read TGTGCCAGTAGTATCGAACGACAGGGTAACGAAAAACTGTTTTTT. It translates to CASSIERQGNEKLFF. Full variable domain (remainder filled in from reference TRBV19 and TRBJ1-4): DGGITQSPKYLFRKEGQNVTLSCEQNLNHDAMYWYRQDPGQGLRLIYYSQIVNDFQKGDIAEGYSVSREKKESFPLTVTSAQKNPTAFYLCASSIERQGNEKLFFGSGTQLSVL.

The J gene is TRBJ1-4, the V gene TRBV7-6; perhaps TRBD1 as D (5 bases). The V end lost 5 bases, the J end lost 0 bases, and 13 bases lay between the germline ends. Germline CDR1 reads SGHVS; CDR2 reads FNYEAQ. The CDR3 extends over 16 amino acids. CDR3 sequence reads: CASSQSSGATNEKLFF. The DNA of the CDR3 is TGTGCCAGCAGCCAATCTTCGGGGGCAACTAATGAAAAACTGTTTTTT. Drawing the rest from reference TRBV7-6 and TRBJ1-4, the complete variable domain is GAGVSQSPRYKVTKRGQDVALRCDPISGHVSLYWYRQALGQGPEFLTYFNYEAQQDKSGLPNDRFSAERPEGSISTLTIQRTEQRDSAMYRCASSQSSGATNEKLFFGSGTQLSVL.

This chain uses TRBV12-3 or TRBV12-4 with TRBJ1-1; D not resolved. CDR3 length equals 13 residues. Trimming took 5 bases from V and 3 from J, leaving 10 bases between them. The CDR3 protein is CASSHRGYTEAFF. CDR3 nucleotide sequence: TGTGCCAGCAGTCATCGGGGATACACTGAAGCTTTCTTT.

This chain uses TRBV4-2 with TRBJ2-2, with D tentatively TRBD1 (6 bases). Germline CDR1 LGHNA, CDR2 YNFKEQ. The V and J ends lost 1 base and 3 bases respectively, with 12 bases between them. This CDR3 has 16 residues. In nucleotides, the CDR3 is TGTGCCAGCAGCCAAGGGTCAGGGGTCGACACCGGGGAGCTGTTTTTT. It codes for CASSQGSGVDTGELFF.

The genes are TRBV9 and TRBJ1-3, with no clear D. CDR3 length equals 14 residues. With 1 base removed from V and 0 bases from J, the gap between germline ends came to 5 bases. Germline assignment: CDR1 SGDLS and CDR2 YYNGEE. CDR3 sequence (DNA): TGTGCCAGCAGCGTAAGGACCTCTGGAAACACCATATATTTT. Protein sequence: CASSVRTSGNTIYF.

As for this clone: Compared with germline, one end of the junction differs, possibly owing to a read error. The chain has TRBV5-8 and TRBJ1-1; 9 nucleotides line up with TRBD1. The CDR3 totals 17 residues. The germline gives CDR1 SGHTS, CDR2 YDEGEE. CDR3 DNA sequence: TGTGCCAGCAGCTCACCGGGACAGGGCTTTATGAAGACTGAAGCTTTCTTT. It codes for CASSSPGQGFMKTEAFF.

The chain couples TRBV13 to TRBJ1-6, with D possibly matching TRBD1 (6 bases). Trimming pared 11 bases from V and 3 bases from J, leaving 20 bases between. The CDR3 covers 16 residues. In germline, CDR1 is PRHDT, CDR2 FYEKMQ (reference sequence). CDR3 nucleotide sequence: TGTGCCCGCTCAGGGGCTTTTAAACGCTATAATTCACCCCTCCACTTT. Translation: CARSGAFKRYNSPLHF.